This entry lists 18 T cell receptor beta chains sequenced from one sample in a study of T cell responses to AZD1222 COVID-19 vaccine. Here immunoSEQ multiplex PCR was the method, and the copy in TCRdb shows in-frame clones only, minus some. The table has around 100,000 clones, around 89% seen once. Sequenced here: peripheral blood, sampled 28 days after the second AZD1222 dose. Every receptor here comes from an adult who received the AZD1222 COVID-19 vaccine.

This clone has just one count. The CDR3 sequence is CSVEDLTDTQYF. DNA of the CDR3: TGCAGCGTTGAAGATCTCACAGATACGCAGTATTTT. The V gene is TRBV29-1, the J gene TRBJ2-3; D unclear. Trimming left V 0 bases short and J 2 bases short, with 3 bases between. Germline CDR1 SQVTM, CDR2 ANQGSEA. The CDR3 spans 12 residues.

This sequence joins TRBV18 and TRBJ2-5, with a weak D call TRBD1 (6 bases). The CDR3 loop spans 15 amino acids. From germline, CDR1 is KGHSH and CDR2 LQKENI. V dropped 3 bases and J dropped 3 bases, with 14 bases sitting between them. The DNA of the CDR3 is TGTGCCAGCTCACCCCCCCCAGCAGGGGAAGAGACCCAGTACTTC. It specifies CASSPPPAGEETQYF.

This clone was detected once. J is TRBJ2-5 and V is TRBV19, with TRBD2 matching over 12 bases. Germline V gene data show CDR1 as LNHDA and CDR2 as SQIVND (reference sequence). J lost 2 bases, V lost 5 bases, and 3 bases had no gene match. The CDR3 loop spans 15 amino acids. The CDR3 loop is CASSVGLAGQETQYF. The DNA of the CDR3 is TGTGCCAGTAGTGTCGGACTAGCGGGGCAAGAGACCCAGTACTTC.

This chain joins TRBV11-2 and TRBJ2-2; 10 bases match TRBD1. V was pared by 4 bases and J by 3 bases, with 11 bases of the junction left unmatched. CDR3 length equals 18 residues. Germline CDR1 SGHAT, CDR2 FQNNGV. Written as DNA, the CDR3 is TGTGCCAGCAGCTCCGGGACAGGGGTATCTGGGTACACCGGGGAGCTGTTTTTT. Translated, it gives CASSSGTGVSGYTGELFF.

A word on this clone: Other DNA sequences in this specimen translate into the identical CDR3. The chain employs TRBV9 and TRBJ1-6, with D possibly matching TRBD1 (5 bases). This CDR3 contains 15 residues. CDR1 SGDLS and CDR2 YYNGEE come from the germline V gene. V was pared by 4 bases and J by 7 bases, with 15 bases between. The CDR3 reads CASSPRGGGNSPLHF. As DNA, the CDR3 is TGTGCCAGCAGCCCCCGCGGGGGAGGGAATTCACCCCTCCACTTT.

The V and J genes are TRBV14 and TRBJ2-1, with 12 bases aligning to TRBD2. The germline V gene has CDR1 SGHDN and CDR2 FVKESK. The CDR3 totals 15 residues. J was trimmed by 9 bases and V by 1 base; bases with no gene match: 4. The CDR3, as DNA: TGTGCCAGCAGCCAAGGACTAGCGGGGGTTTTTGAGCAGTTCTTC. It codes for CASSQGLAGVFEQFF.

This clone came up a few times. The rearrangement uses TRBV7-3 and TRBJ2-1, with TRBD2 as a possible D gene (7 bases). Germline V gene sequence: CDR1 SGHTA, CDR2 FQGTGA. Deletions cut 2 bases from V and 8 bases from J, with 13 bases between. The CDR3 runs 14 residues. In DNA form, the CDR3 reads TGTGCCAGCAGCTTAGGGGGGGCATTCGATGAGCAGTTCTTC. Translation: CASSLGGAFDEQFF.

This chain joins TRBV11-1 and TRBJ2-2, with TRBD2 identical over 9 bases. Unmatched junction bases numbered 1, after V lost 3 bases and J lost 5 bases. This CDR3 region has 14 residues. CDR1 and CDR2 from the germline V gene are SGHAT and FQDESV (reference sequence). Here the CDR3 reads CASSFAGGTGELFF. The CDR3 region has the DNA TGTGCCAGCAGCTTTGCGGGGGGGACCGGGGAGCTGTTTTTT. The full variable domain, completed using reference TRBV11-1 and TRBJ2-2, is EAEVAQSPRYKITEKSQAVAFWCDPISGHATLYWYRQILGQGPELLVQFQDESVVDDSQLPKDRFSAERLKGVDSTLKIQPAELGDSAMYLCASSFAGGTGELFFGEGSRLTVL.

The chain couples TRBV7-3 to TRBJ1-1; D may be TRBD1 (5 bases). V was trimmed by 1 base and J by 0 bases, leaving 9 bases between them. This CDR3 is built from 15 residues. Germline loops: CDR1 SGHTA, CDR2 FQGTGA. The CDR3 loop is CASSLSRGLNTEAFF. The CDR3 DNA reads TGTGCCAGCAGCTTAAGTAGGGGCTTGAACACTGAAGCTTTCTTT.

The chain uses TRBV6-1 and TRBJ2-1; D is unclear. Germline V CDR1 and CDR2: MNHNS, SASEGT. V was clipped by 2 bases and J by 8 bases, with 10 bases between them. The CDR3 is 13 residues long. CDR3 in DNA: TGTGCCAGCAGTGAAAGACTGGGGTATGAGCAGTTCTTC. This gives the protein CASSERLGYEQFF.

This chain connects TRBV6-4 to TRBJ1-2; D call uncertain. This CDR3 has 14 amino acids. Trimming pared 2 bases from V and 7 bases from J, leaving 14 bases between. The germline CDR1 and CDR2 sequences are MRHNA and SNTAGT. This CDR3 reads CASSDDGGISGYTF. The CDR3 DNA follows: TGTGCCAGCAGTGACGATGGAGGGATAAGTGGCTACACCTTC.

The chain combines TRBV16 with TRBJ2-5; no reliable D call. The CDR3 spans 13 residues. V lost 2 bases and J 7 bases, leaving 11 bases between the germline ends. Germline V gene data show CDR1 as KGHSY and CDR2 as FQNENV. The CDR3 nucleotides are TGTGCCAGCAGCCAACCTCCCAAGGTGACCCAGTACTTC. It is translated as CASSQPPKVTQYF.

This clone was found a few times. V and J are TRBV6-5 and TRBJ1-1; D uncertain. Germline CDR1 is MNHEY and CDR2 is SVGAGI. The V end was cut by 2 bases, the J end by 5 bases, with 15 bases between. This CDR3 is 15 amino acids long. In DNA, the CDR3 is TGTGCCAGCAGTTACGGTGCTAGGGTTATGACTGAAGCTTTCTTT. This sequence encodes CASSYGARVMTEAFF.

The V call is TRBV27, the J call TRBJ1-2; unclear D gene. The germline V and J ends were trimmed by 5 bases and 4 bases, with 11 bases remaining between them. CDR3 size: 13 residues. From germline, CDR1 is MNHEY and CDR2 SMNVEV (reference sequence). This CDR3 reads CASSRTGSYGYTF. CDR3 coding DNA: TGTGCCAGCAGTAGGACCGGATCCTATGGCTACACCTTC.

This rearrangement joins TRBV5-4 to TRBJ2-3, with 10 positions matching TRBD2. The CDR3 sequence is 16 residues long. Losses at the gene ends were 4 bases for V and 3 bases for J; bases not matched to a gene: 8. Germline V gene sequence: CDR1 SGHNT, CDR2 YYREEE (reference sequence). In nucleotides, the CDR3 is TGTGCCAGCAGCGGCAGAAGCGGGGGGGCTACAGATACGCAGTATTTT. The encoded protein is CASSGRSGGATDTQYF.

This rearrangement joins TRBV7-3 to TRBJ1-5, with 8 bases fitting TRBD1. From germline, CDR1 is SGHTA and CDR2 FQGTGA. This CDR3 is 13 amino acids long. Losses at the gene ends were 5 bases for V and 5 bases for J; bases not matched to a gene: 2. The CDR3 loop is CASSLQGDQPQHF. CDR3 coding DNA: TGTGCCAGCAGCCTACAGGGGGATCAGCCCCAGCATTTT.

The gene calls are TRBV5-1 and TRBJ2-4; D is perhaps TRBD1 or TRBD2 (5 bases each). Germline V gene sequence: CDR1 SGHRS, CDR2 YFSETQ. V lost 3 bases and J 6 bases, leaving 13 bases between the germline ends. This CDR3 region has 14 residues. DNA for the CDR3: TGCGCCAGCAGCTCACTCCGGGACGTAAACATTCAGTACTTC. Its protein is CASSSLRDVNIQYF.

The chain carries TRBV18 and TRBJ2-7; a possible D gene is TRBD2 (5 bases). This CDR3 contains 12 residues. Per germline, CDR1 KGHSH and CDR2 LQKENI. V was cut by 2 bases and J by 6 bases, with 8 bases left in between. In DNA form, the CDR3 reads TGTGCCAGCTCACCAAGTCGGGGCGAGCAGTACTTC. This codes for CASSPSRGEQYF.